Below, 2 T cell receptor beta chains from the same sample are listed, as sequenced in a study of cytomegalovirus exposure and HLA in healthy donors. The PCR was carried out with 60 Vbeta primers and 13 Jbeta primers. Repertoires were generated with immunoSEQ multiplex PCR, while TCRdb's copy carries only in-frame clones and drops some. The sample yields roughly 150,000 clones, around four fifths seen once. Input material: PBMCs. These receptors were obtained from a man between 18 and 29 years old in good health and CMV-seropositive.

The V and J genes are TRBV5-6 and TRBJ2-1; 7 positions match TRBD2. Germline trimming cut 7 bases from V and 9 bases from J; bases unmatched to any gene: 13. The CDR3 covers 14 residues. Germline V gene data show CDR1 as SGHDT and CDR2 as YYEEEE. The CDR3 loop is CASGYGTINAEQFF. The CDR3 coding sequence is TGTGCCAGCGGGTACGGGACTATTAATGCTGAGCAGTTCTTC.

The V gene is TRBV7-2, the J gene TRBJ2-1; 9 bases fit TRBD2. The CDR3 length is 13 residues. The ends lost 2 bases at V and 13 bases at J; junction bases unmatched: 6. Germline V gene lookup returns CDR1 SGHTA and CDR2 FQGNSA. CDR3 nucleotides: TGTGCCAGCAGCTTACCTAGCGGGACCCTTCAGTTCTTC. It codes for CASSLPSGTLQFF.